The following is a T cell receptor beta chain sequence with its context. Its antigen is currently unknown. Germline V gene data show CDR1 as MNHNS and CDR2 as SASEGT. The CDR3 loop spans 11 amino acids. The V and J ends lost 5 bases and 8 bases respectively, with 7 bases between them. Produced via immunoSEQ multiplex PCR; TCRdb's table is partial and in-frame only. Of fewer than 45,000 clones listed, about 90% were seen once; the top ten hold approximately 0.25%. The sample belongs to a study of siplizumab effects on memory and regulatory T cells. Points from the study as a whole: Proliferating clones, CD4+ or CD8+, lacked an assignable naive or memory phenotype in roughly 80-97% of cases.

The sequencing input was naive CD4+ T cells sorted from blood. This chain connects TRBV6-1 to TRBJ2-1; D is uncertain. This clonotype originated in a human donor in good health. The CDR3 bases are TGTGCCAGCAGTCTGGCGGATGAGCAGTTCTTC. As protein: CASSLADEQFF.